The 9 T cell receptor beta chains below all came from one sample that was sequenced in a study of blood T cell repertoires in COVID-19. Data came from immunoSEQ multiplex PCR; TCRdb stores just in-frame clones and leaves some out. The data show roughly 250,000 clones, about 85% seen once. Sequencing was done on a sample of peripheral blood. The receptor set was obtained from a man aged 35 to 55 with acute or convalescent COVID-19.

The chain recombines TRBV5-1 with TRBJ2-5; D is uncertain. Germline V gene lookup returns CDR1 SGHRS and CDR2 YFSETQ. This CDR3 spans 14 amino acids. The V and J ends lost 4 bases and 1 base respectively, with 11 bases between them. The CDR3 region has the DNA TGCGCCAGCAGCCGTGACACTCTCCAAGAGACCCAGTACTTC. Translating it yields CASSRDTLQETQYF.

The chain uses TRBV7-2 and TRBJ1-1; the match to TRBD1 covers 10 bases. V gave up 3 bases and J gave up 1 base; unmatched junction bases: 5. CDR1 and CDR2 (germline): SGHTA, FQGNSA. The CDR3 extends over 16 amino acids. CDR3: CASSFRDRGPNTEAFF. The CDR3 nucleotides read TGTGCCAGCAGCTTTAGGGACAGGGGCCCGAACACTGAAGCTTTCTTT.

The V and J genes are TRBV3-1 (or the pseudogene TRBV3-2) and TRBJ1-1; TRBD1 might be the D (6 bases). V shed 0 bases and J shed 3 bases, with 14 bases lying between them. Germline loops: CDR1 LGHDT, CDR2 YNNKEL (reference sequence). The CDR3 is 16 amino acids. The CDR3 DNA reads as TGTGCCAGCAGCCAAGAAAAACAGGGCGTGGACACTGAAGCTTTCTTT. The encoded protein is CASSQEKQGVDTEAFF.

The V call is TRBV3-1 (or the pseudogene TRBV3-2), the J call TRBJ2-1, with a tentative D call TRBD2 (5 bases). Germline loops: CDR1 LGHDT, CDR2 YNNKEL (reference sequence). Deletions cut 2 bases from V and 12 bases from J, with 23 bases between. The CDR3 is 16 amino acids. The CDR3 sequence is CASSQIGTGRPDRQFF. The CDR3 coding sequence is TGTGCCAGCAGCCAAATCGGTACGGGAAGACCCGATCGGCAGTTCTTC.

This chain connects TRBV6-1 to TRBJ1-3; no firm D call. Deletions cut 7 bases from V and 4 bases from J, with 5 bases between. Germline V gene sequence: CDR1 MNHNS, CDR2 SASEGT. This CDR3 contains 11 residues. The CDR3: CASIIGNTIYF. As DNA, the CDR3 is TGTGCCAGCATCATCGGAAACACCATATATTTT.

The genes are TRBV2 and TRBJ1-1; D perhaps matches TRBD1 (5 bases). The CDR3 is made up of 15 amino acids. The V end lost 5 bases, the J end lost 1 base, and 14 bases lay between the germline ends. CDR1 SNHLY and CDR2 FYNNEI come from the germline V gene. The CDR3 here is CASSSSPQGNTEAFF. CDR3 nucleotide sequence: TGTGCCAGCAGTTCCTCACCTCAGGGGAACACTGAAGCTTTCTTT.

V usage is TRBV30 and J usage is TRBJ1-5; D remains ambiguous. The CDR3 contains 20 residues. Germline V CDR1 and CDR2: GTSNPN, SVGIG (reference sequence). V lost 2 bases and J 0 bases, leaving 26 bases between the germline ends. CDR3 in DNA: TGTGCCTGGAGTTCAACCGCTGGGGAGTCTGGGGTTTATAGCAATCAGCCCCAGCATTTT. Translation gives CAWSSTAGESGVYSNQPQHF.

The V call is TRBV5-4, the J call TRBJ2-2; 15 positions match TRBD2. Trimming at V came to 4 bases and at J to 8 bases, leaving 9 bases not matched to a gene. The germline gives CDR1 SGHNT, CDR2 YYREEE (reference sequence). The CDR3 loop spans 17 amino acids. The CDR3 DNA follows: TGTGCCAGCAGCGATGGACTAGCGGGGGGGCCGACGGGGGAGCTGTTTTTT. It encodes CASSDGLAGGPTGELFF.

The gene calls are TRBV5-6 and TRBJ1-4, with D possibly being TRBD1 (6 bases). The CDR3 is 13 amino acids. CDR1 SGHDT and CDR2 YYEEEE come from the germline V gene. Trimming stripped 4 bases from V and 5 bases from J, with 9 bases between. CDR3 sequence reads: CASSRTVNEKLFF. The CDR3 DNA reads as TGTGCCAGCAGCCGGACAGTCAATGAAAAACTGTTTTTT.